This passage covers 20 T cell receptor beta chains from one sample sequenced in a study of T cells expressing NK-cell markers (dated by TCRdb to the early 2020s). Libraries were made using 5' RACE. The instrument given in TCRdb is Illumina HiSeq 2000. Reprocessed by TCRdb, the reads give a single entry per CDR3 protein sequence, without DNA. The sample table holds 300,000 to 450,000 distinct CDR3 sequences. Roughly 5.2% of the sample lies in the top ten. Input material: blood T cells: a sorted CD56 or NKG2C T cell subset, CD4+ or CD8+ T cells, or bulk PBMC T cells (not recorded which). The receptors shown here come from a man aged 18 to 69 in good health.

The J gene is TRBJ2-3, the V gene TRBV5-4; lacking DNA, the TRBD1 call made by TCRdb goes unchecked. The CDR3 is 16 residues long. Germline-derived CDR1 and CDR2 are SGHNT and YYREEE (reference sequence). The CDR3: CASNLKGDGYTDTQYF. Drawing the rest from reference TRBV5-4 and TRBJ2-3, the complete variable domain is ETGVTQSPTHLIKTRGQQVTLRCSSQSGHNTVSWYQQALGQGPQFIFQYYREEENGRGNFPPRFSGLQFPNYSSELNVNALELDDSALYLCASNLKGDGYTDTQYFGPGTRLTVL.

This chain joins TRBV29-1 and TRBJ2-7; TCRdb's D call of TRBD1 is untestable without DNA. CDR1 is SQVTM, CDR2 ANQGSEA, per germline. The CDR3 is 13 residues long. The CDR3 spells CSVARRGLHEQYF.

The chain recombines TRBV7-3 with TRBJ1-2; the TCRdb call, TRBD1, lacks DNA for checking. There are 14 residues in the CDR3. Germline lookup yields CDR1 SGHTA and CDR2 FQGTGA. The CDR3 is CASSLEFRGSGYTF.

The chain has TRBV27 and TRBJ2-3; TCRdb's D gene call, TRBD2, goes unchecked for lack of DNA. CDR3 size: 14 residues. Looked up from germline, CDR1 is MNHEY and CDR2 is SMNVEV (reference sequence). The CDR3 sequence: CASSRRGGTDTQYF.

This chain joins TRBV14 and TRBJ2-1; the TCRdb D gene call, TRBD2, has no DNA to confirm it. The CDR3 extends over 17 amino acids. Per the germline V gene, CDR1 is SGHDN and CDR2 is FVKESK. The CDR3 spells CASSQDLRLAGGNEQFF. Complete variable domain (other parts from reference TRBV14 and TRBJ2-1): EAGVTQFPSHSVIEKGQTVTLRCDPISGHDNLYWYRRVMGKEIKFLLHFVKESKQDESGMPNNRFLAERTGGTYSTLKVQPAELEDSGVYFCASSQDLRLAGGNEQFFGPGTRLTVL.

This rearrangement joins TRBV2 to TRBJ2-1. The CDR3 is 12 residues long. Germline V CDR1 and CDR2: SNHLY, FYNNEI. The CDR3 protein is CASTDSYNEQFF.

V is TRBV20-1 and J is TRBJ2-3. The CDR3 consists of 14 residues. The germline V gene has CDR1 DFQATT and CDR2 SNEGSKA (reference sequence). CDR3: CSAGIGPSTDTQYF.

The rearrangement joins TRBV29-1 to TRBJ1-5; there is no DNA to check the TCRdb D call of TRBD1. The CDR3 is 13 residues long. Per germline, CDR1 SQVTM and CDR2 ANQGSEA. The chain's CDR3 is CSVQWDPNQPQHF.

The chain recombines TRBV6-1 with TRBJ2-1; lacking DNA, the TRBD1 call made by TCRdb goes unchecked. CDR1 and CDR2 (germline): MNHNS, SASEGT. The CDR3 extends over 14 amino acids. CDR3 sequence: CASSEQPGLNEQFF.

V usage is TRBV11-2 and J usage is TRBJ1-6; TCRdb indicates TRBD1, and absent DNA this call remains unverified. Germline CDR1 and CDR2: SGHAT and FQNNGV. The CDR3 spans 18 residues. The CDR3 region is CASSPYLTGRSYNSPLHF.

The genes are TRBV20-1 and TRBJ2-5; TCRdb's D call, TRBD1, is unchecked because there is no DNA. The CDR3 extends over 17 amino acids. Germline CDR1 reads DFQATT; CDR2 reads SNEGSKA (reference sequence). CDR3 in amino acids: CSARPLEGGQNKRTQYF.

This sequence joins TRBV6-1 and TRBJ2-7; TCRdb's D gene call, TRBD2, goes unchecked for lack of DNA. Per germline, CDR1 MNHNS and CDR2 SASEGT. There are 16 residues in the CDR3. CDR3: CASTTMAASGGHEQYF.

This rearrangement joins TRBV6-1 to TRBJ1-5; the D gene TCRdb calls, TRBD1, cannot be checked with no DNA. The length of the CDR3 is 15 residues. Germline CDR1 and CDR2: MNHNS and SASEGT. The CDR3 loop is CASRDSGTHNQPQHF.

The chain recombines TRBV29-1 with TRBJ2-7. CDR1 is SQVTM and CDR2 is ANQGSEA in the germline V gene. CDR3 length: 14 amino acids. The CDR3 is CSDNTVSANYEQYF.

The rearrangement links TRBV18 to TRBJ1-1. The CDR3 totals 13 residues. CDR1 KGHSH and CDR2 LQKENI come from the germline V gene. The CDR3 reads CASSPPSQYEAFF.

This CDR3 reads CASSLSGGAFVDTQYF. The rearrangement links TRBV19 to TRBJ2-3; TCRdb designates TRBD2, a call that cannot be tested without DNA. This CDR3 contains 16 residues. Germline V CDR1 and CDR2: LNHDA, SQIVND (reference sequence).

The V gene is TRBV6-1, the J gene TRBJ1-5; the TCRdb call, TRBD1, lacks DNA for checking. Germline values: CDR1 MNHNS, CDR2 SASEGT. The CDR3 loop spans 14 amino acids. CDR3 sequence: CASSPDSNNQPQHF.

J is TRBJ2-1 and V is TRBV7-8; TCRdb calls TRBD1, which cannot be checked without DNA. Germline V lookup: CDR1 SGHVS, CDR2 FQNEAQ. The CDR3 spans 14 residues. Here the CDR3 reads CASSFRGSADEQFF.

V is TRBV2 and J is TRBJ1-2; absent DNA, TCRdb's TRBD1 call cannot be checked. This CDR3 region has 12 residues. The germline gives CDR1 SNHLY, CDR2 FYNNEI. This CDR3 reads CASKQGVYGYTF.

CDR3 sequence reads: CAGRTDTEAFF. The chain employs TRBV10-2 and TRBJ1-1. CDR3 length: 11 amino acids. Germline assignment: CDR1 WSHSY and CDR2 SAAADI.